This is a list of T cell receptor beta chains from one sample in a study of blood T cells in healthy people across ages. Each CDR3 protein is one row after TCRdb ran MiXCR on the 5' RACE reads. The table lists 800,000 to 950,000 distinct CDR3 sequences, 48% of them singletons. The sample consisted of blood. All receptors come from a man aged 30 to 45 in good health. Each CDR3 is given with its conserved first and last residue. Each record gives: D gene, clone size, V gene, J gene, CDR3 DNA, CDR3 protein. D genes are given only for firm matches. Clone size appears in some rows only: once, few, many, or a class for an expanded clone.

D: .
size: .
V: TRBV28
J: TRBJ2-6
DNA: TGTGCCAGCAGTAGAAAGTACGGGGCCAACGTCCTGACTTTC
CDR3: CASSRKYGANVLTF

D: .
size: once
V: TRBV18
J: TRBJ2-4
DNA: TGTGCCAGCTCACCACCAAGTTACAAACCTAACATTCAGTACTTC
CDR3: CASSPPSYKPNIQYF

D: .
size: few
V: TRBV6-5
J: TRBJ1-6
DNA: TGTGCCAGCAGATTAACAGGGAGCTCCTATAATTCACCCCTCCACTTT
CDR3: CASRLTGSSYNSPLHF

D: .
size: .
V: TRBV11-1
J: TRBJ2-5
DNA: TGTGCCAGCAGCTTAGGGACGGAGTCTTACAATGAGCAGTACTTC
CDR3: CASSLGTESYNEQYF

D: .
size: .
V: TRBV20-1
J: TRBJ2-1
DNA: TGCAGTGCTAGAGATGGGGGACTCGCGTGGGGTCATGAGCAGTTCTTC
CDR3: CSARDGGLAWGHEQFF

D: .
size: once
V: TRBV5-1
J: TRBJ2-2
DNA: TGCGCCAGCAGCTTGGATGGTGGAGCGGGTACCGGGGAGCTGTTTTTT
CDR3: CASSLDGGAGTGELFF

D: .
size: .
V: TRBV5-1
J: TRBJ2-5
DNA: TGCGCCAGCAGCTTTGCGGGGCGAGGACAAGAGACCCAGTACTTC
CDR3: CASSFAGRGQETQYF

D: TRBD2
size: few
V: TRBV20-1
J: TRBJ2-5
DNA: TGCAGTGCTGCCCCCGGAGTAGCGGGAGGGTACCAAGAGACCCAGTACTTC
CDR3: CSAAPGVAGGYQETQYF

D: .
size: many
V: TRBV12-3/TRBV12-4
J: TRBJ1-1
DNA: TGTGCCAGCAGTTTGGGCAAGAACACTGAAGCTTTCTTT
CDR3: CASSLGKNTEAFF

D: TRBD2
size: many
V: TRBV20-1
J: TRBJ2-1
DNA: TGCAGTGCTAGACTGCTTGAGCGGGGGGGATACAATGAGCAGTTCTTC
CDR3: CSARLLERGGYNEQFF

D: TRBD2
size: .
V: TRBV20-1
J: TRBJ2-1
DNA: TGCAGTGCTAGGTCCGGGACTAGCAGGTACAATGAGCAGTTCTTC
CDR3: CSARSGTSRYNEQFF

D: .
size: .
V: TRBV7-8
J: TRBJ1-4
DNA: TGTGCCAGCAGCTCCTTGGGCTATCTGACGGAAAAACTGTTTTTT
CDR3: CASSSLGYLTEKLFF

D: TRBD2
size: few
V: TRBV6-5
J: TRBJ2-5
DNA: TGTGCCAGCAGGCTAGCGGGGCAGATGACCCAGTACTTC
CDR3: CASRLAGQMTQYF

D: .
size: few
V: TRBV6-2/TRBV6-3
J: TRBJ2-1
DNA: TGTGCCAGCAGTTACGAGAGGCCCAATGAGCAGTTCTTC
CDR3: CASSYERPNEQFF

D: .
size: .
V: TRBV4-1
J: TRBJ1-2
DNA: TGCGCCAGCAGCCAAGATTATACAGGGTGGGGCTATGGCTACACCTTC
CDR3: CASSQDYTGWGYGYTF

D: .
size: .
V: TRBV7-6
J: TRBJ2-5
DNA: TGTGCCAGCAGCTTACTGACGCCAGCGGAACAAGAGACCCAGTACTTC
CDR3: CASSLLTPAEQETQYF

D: TRBD2
size: many
V: TRBV20-1
J: TRBJ2-3
DNA: TGCAGTGTAAGGGGCCTAGCGGGGGACACAGATACGCAGTATTTT
CDR3: CSVRGLAGDTDTQYF

D: .
size: many
V: TRBV20-1
J: TRBJ1-2
DNA: TGCAGTGCTAGAGAGAGTCAGGGTTATGGCTACACCTTC
CDR3: CSARESQGYGYTF

D: TRBD2
size: .
V: TRBV6-2/TRBV6-3
J: TRBJ2-2
DNA: TGTGCCAGCAGTTACGTAGCGGGGAACACCGGGGAGCTGTTTTTT
CDR3: CASSYVAGNTGELFF

D: TRBD1
size: .
V: TRBV9
J: TRBJ1-6
DNA: TGTGCCAGCAGCGCTCGCGGGACAGGGAATTCACCCCTCCACTTT
CDR3: CASSARGTGNSPLHF

D: TRBD1
size: .
V: TRBV28
J: TRBJ1-2
DNA: TGTGCCAGCAGTACAAACCCGGACAGGGGGTTTGGCTACACCTTC
CDR3: CASSTNPDRGFGYTF

D: .
size: .
V: TRBV6-5
J: TRBJ2-5
DNA: TGTGCCAGCAGTTACTCCACCCCGGCAGGGAAGTTCGGGCAGTACTTC
CDR3: CASSYSTPAGKFGQYF